The 2 T cell receptor beta chains below come from one sample, sequenced in a study of CD8+CD57+ T cells in acquired aplastic anemia. Genomic DNA, serving as template, underwent TCR beta VDJ and CDR3 profiling. TCRdb processed the reads anew with MiXCR; each CDR3 protein has one entry. This table has 400,000 to 500,000 distinct CDR3 sequences, approximately 70% appearing once. The sequencing input was sorted CD4+, CD8+, or CD8+CD57+ T cells (not recorded which) from PBMCs. These receptors were obtained from a human donor in good health, serving as a control.

In this sample, this clonotype turned up once. In nucleotides, the CDR3 is TGTGCCAGTAGTCCGGTGTCAACTAATGAAAAACTGTTTTTT. Translated: CASSPVSTNEKLFF. The J gene is TRBJ1-4, the V gene TRBV19, with unresolved D. Trimming took off 5 bases at V and 0 bases at J, with 7 bases between the two ends. Germline-derived CDR1 and CDR2 are LNHDA and SQIVND (reference sequence). The CDR3 sequence is 14 residues long.

This chain joins TRBV2 and TRBJ1-2; D is ambiguous. Deletions cut 4 bases from V and 4 bases from J, with 10 bases between. Germline-derived CDR1 and CDR2 are SNHLY and FYNNEI. This CDR3 region has 13 residues. CDR3 residues: CASSVGNTYGYTF. The CDR3 nucleotides read TGTGCCAGCAGTGTTGGGAACACCTATGGCTACACCTTC.